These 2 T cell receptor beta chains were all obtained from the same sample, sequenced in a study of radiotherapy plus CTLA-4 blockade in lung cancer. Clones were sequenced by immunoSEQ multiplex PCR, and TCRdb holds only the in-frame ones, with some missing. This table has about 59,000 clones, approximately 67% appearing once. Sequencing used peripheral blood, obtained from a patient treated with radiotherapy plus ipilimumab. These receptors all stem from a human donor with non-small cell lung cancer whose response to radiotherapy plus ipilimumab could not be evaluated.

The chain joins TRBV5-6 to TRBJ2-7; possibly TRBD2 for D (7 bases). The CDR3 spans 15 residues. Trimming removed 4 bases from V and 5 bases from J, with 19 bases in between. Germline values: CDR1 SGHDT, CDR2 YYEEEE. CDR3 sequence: CASSPVNRDYNEQYF. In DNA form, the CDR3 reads TGTGCCAGCAGCCCAGTAAACAGGGACTACAACGAGCAGTACTTC.

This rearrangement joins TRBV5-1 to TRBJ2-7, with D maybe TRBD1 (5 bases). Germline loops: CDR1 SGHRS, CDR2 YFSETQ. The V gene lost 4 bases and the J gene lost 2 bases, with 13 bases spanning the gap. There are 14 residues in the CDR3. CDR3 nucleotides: TGCGCCAGCAGCCTGAACAGGATGCCCTACGAGCAGTACTTC. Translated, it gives CASSLNRMPYEQYF. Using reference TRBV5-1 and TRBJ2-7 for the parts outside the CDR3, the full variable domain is KAGVTQTPRYLIKTRGQQVTLSCSPISGHRSVSWYQQTPGQGLQFLFEYFSETQRNKGNFPGRFSGRQFSNSRSEMNVSTLELGDSALYLCASSLNRMPYEQYFGPGTRLTVT.